The entry that follows covers one T cell receptor (beta chain) sequence. J was trimmed by 5 bases and V by 2 bases; bases with no gene match: 12. The length of the CDR3 is 17 residues. From germline, CDR1 is KGHSH and CDR2 LQKENI. These data originate in a study of blood T cell repertoires in COVID-19. The data were produced by immunoSEQ multiplex PCR, yet TCRdb's version contains in-frame clones alone and is incomplete. The sample lists over 200,000 clones; less than 85% were seen once. The sequence derives from a man between 60 and 75 years old who had recovered from COVID-19. The rearrangement uses TRBV18 and TRBJ1-1, with TRBD1 matching 9 bases. Sequenced input: PBMCs or T cells enriched from blood (not recorded which). CDR3 nucleotide sequence: TGTGCCAGCTCACCAACTGTCCCGGGACAGGGTTGGACTGAAGCTTTCTTT. Its translation: CASSPTVPGQGWTEAFF.